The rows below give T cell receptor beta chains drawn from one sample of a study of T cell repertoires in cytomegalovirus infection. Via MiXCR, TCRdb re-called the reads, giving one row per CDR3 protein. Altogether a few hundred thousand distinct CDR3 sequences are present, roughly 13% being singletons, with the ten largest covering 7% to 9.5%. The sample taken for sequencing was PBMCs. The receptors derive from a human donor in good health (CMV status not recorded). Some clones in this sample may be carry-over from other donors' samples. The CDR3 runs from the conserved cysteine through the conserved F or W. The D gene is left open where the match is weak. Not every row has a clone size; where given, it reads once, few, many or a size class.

CASSALLGVPKLAGGSNTGELFF TGTGCCAGCAGCGCCCTGCTCGGCGTCCCCAAACTAGCGGGGGGTTCGAACACCGGGGAGCTGTTTTTT TRBJ2-2 TRBD2 TRBV11-2 few
CASSIEQGSGEAFF TGTGCCAGCAGCATCGAACAGGGGTCGGGGGAAGCTTTCTTT TRBJ1-1 TRBD1 TRBV7-6 many
CASSQGQILNQPQHF TGCGCCAGCAGCCAAGGGCAGATTCTCAATCAGCCCCAGCATTTT TRBJ1-5 . TRBV4-1 .
CASSLRQGNEQYF TGTGCCAGCAGTTTAAGACAGGGTAACGAGCAGTACTTC TRBJ2-7 TRBD1 TRBV28 .
CASSLRTGDTGELFF TGTGCCAGCAGCTTAAGGACAGGGGACACCGGGGAGCTGTTTTTT TRBJ2-2 TRBD1 TRBV7-2 many
CASSQAGGYSPLHF TGCGCCAGCAGCCAAGCAGGGGGTTATTCACCCCTCCACTTT TRBJ1-6 TRBD1 TRBV4-1 many
CASSLRPMNTGELFF TGCGCCAGCTCTTTGAGGCCTATGAACACCGGGGAGCTGTTTTTT TRBJ2-2 . TRBV4-1 many
CAISERGANQPQHF TGTGCCATCAGTGAAAGGGGCGCCAATCAGCCCCAGCATTTT TRBJ1-5 . TRBV10-3 .
CASSSRTGGTYEQYF TGTGCCAGCAGTTCCCGGACAGGGGGGACCTACGAGCAGTACTTC TRBJ2-7 TRBD1 TRBV7-2 many
CSAPRGDEQYYGYTF TGCAGTGCCCCTCGCGGTGACGAACAGTACTATGGCTACACCTTC TRBJ1-2 . TRBV20-1 .
CARSGTGDRFYGYTF TGTGCCAGAAGCGGGACAGGGGATCGGTTCTATGGCTACACCTTC TRBJ1-2 TRBD1 TRBV5-3 few
CASSPPQHF TGTGCCAGCAGCCCGCCCCAGCATTTT TRBJ1-5 . TRBV14 .
CASRDRSAGNSPLHF TGTGCCAGCAGGGACCGGTCAGCGGGTAATTCACCCCTCCACTTT TRBJ1-6 . TRBV7-9 many
CSAGAASYNEQFF TGCAGTGCTGGGGCCGCCTCTTACAATGAGCAGTTCTTC TRBJ2-1 . TRBV20-1 .
CSAPRLAPDSQETQYF TGCAGTGCCCCGAGGCTAGCGCCAGACTCCCAAGAGACCCAGTACTTC TRBJ2-5 . TRBV20-1 few
CASSSDGQNIQYF TGTGCCAGCTCTTCGGACGGACAAAACATTCAGTACTTC TRBJ2-4 . TRBV6-2/TRBV6-3 many
CASSYAGTDSYEQYF TGTGCCAGCAGTTACGCAGGGACGGACTCCTACGAGCAGTACTTC TRBJ2-7 . TRBV6-2/TRBV6-3 .
CASSPPGLAGEVQFF TGTGCCAGCAGCCCACCGGGACTAGCGGGAGAGGTGCAGTTCTTC TRBJ2-1 TRBD2 TRBV7-3 .
CASSQERGRSTGELFF TGTGCCAGCAGCCAGGAGAGGGGACGGAGCACCGGGGAGCTGTTTTTT TRBJ2-2 . TRBV7-3 .
CASSYRAGWSSGEAFF TGTGCCAGCAGTTACAGGGCAGGATGGTCGTCAGGGGAAGCTTTCTTT TRBJ1-1 . TRBV6-6 many
CASSHVTNEKLFF TGTGCCAGCAGCCATGTGACTAATGAAAAACTGTTTTTT TRBJ1-4 . TRBV14 .
CASRPFGGASSYNEQFF TGTGCCAGCAGGCCCTTTGGCGGGGCAAGCTCCTACAATGAGCAGTTCTTC TRBJ2-1 . TRBV7-9 .
CASSRSVDSGNTIYF TGTGCCAGCTCACGATCCGTGGACTCTGGAAACACCATATATTTT TRBJ1-3 . TRBV18 .
CSVESGPETQYF TGCAGCGTTGAATCAGGGCCGGAGACCCAGTACTTC TRBJ2-5 . TRBV29-1 .
CSVVWAATYEQYF TGCAGCGTTGTGTGGGCCGCCACCTACGAGCAGTACTTC TRBJ2-7 . TRBV29-1 few
CASSQDRTRQRAFF TGCGCCAGCAGCCAAGATCGTACCAGGCAGCGAGCTTTCTTT TRBJ1-1 . TRBV4-1 many
CASSYGAGSTDTQYF TGTGCCAGCAGTTATGGTGCGGGTAGCACAGATACGCAGTATTTT TRBJ2-3 . TRBV6-2/TRBV6-3 .
CASSSAGVETQYF TGTGCCAGCAGCTCTGCAGGGGTAGAGACCCAGTACTTC TRBJ2-5 . TRBV11-1 .
CASRSDGTPSYNEQFF TGTGCCAGCAGGTCTGACGGGACACCATCCTACAATGAGCAGTTCTTC TRBJ2-1 . TRBV7-9 many